This T cell receptor (beta chain) is from a study of beta chain features in type 1 diabetes. This clone was counted only a few times. What it binds is unknown. Between the trimmed V and J ends, which lost 4 bases and 3 bases, there was a span of 9 bases. Germline CDR1 and CDR2: LNHDA and SQIVND (reference sequence). This CDR3 has 13 amino acids. Isolated RNA was reverse transcribed in full, so expressed TCRB transcripts were sequenced. Samples of naive, central memory and regulatory T cells yielded a mean of approximately 3.9 million reads. Generated by immunoSEQ multiplex PCR, the TCRdb table keeps only in-frame clones and is missing some. The sample contains about 150,000 clones, about 13% of which appear only once. General study points: For patients, the naive, central memory and Treg TCRB repertoires appeared more alike than for healthy donors. Within each of all four CD4+ subsets, Type 1 diabetes patients had TCRB CDR3s that were moderately but significantly shorter. Sequencing from cDNA could over-represent high-TCR-expressing cells. Equally in patients and controls, shorter templates might have been favored by PCR.

Sequenced sample: central memory CD4+ T cells from blood. The receptor's source is a man aged 18 to 35 with type 1 diabetes. The chain has TRBV19 and TRBJ2-5; D gene uncertain. The CDR3 here is CASSTRREETQYF. CDR3 nucleotides: TGTGCCAGTAGTACTAGGCGAGAAGAGACCCAGTACTTC. Complete variable domain (other parts from reference TRBV19 and TRBJ2-5): DGGITQSPKYLFRKEGQNVTLSCEQNLNHDAMYWYRQDPGQGLRLIYYSQIVNDFQKGDIAEGYSVSREKKESFPLTVTSAQKNPTAFYLCASSTRREETQYFGPGTRLLVL.